A few counts support the clone carrying this TCR beta chain. Its specificity is not known. This CDR3 is also generated by other DNA sequences in the sample. CDR3 length: 11 amino acids. CDR1 and CDR2 from the germline V gene are DFQATT and SNEGSKA (reference sequence). V was shortened by 0 bases and J by 5 bases, with 4 bases between the two germline ends. This record belongs to a study of beta chain features in type 1 diabetes. Study in general: Summed over all samples, the examined sorted cells came to 95 million to 120 million.

Central memory, naive, regulatory and stem cell-like memory CD4+ cells were sorted by CD45RO/CCR7/CD25/CD127/CD95/CD27. Sorting gave populations that all exceeded 98% purity. The sequenced template was cDNA made from the entire isolated RNA. Data came from immunoSEQ multiplex PCR; TCRdb stores just in-frame clones and leaves some out. The sample shows roughly 700,000 clones, 13% of them seen only once. Study results and limitations: Across patients, naive, central memory and Treg TCRB repertoires exhibited apparently greater similarity than was observed across healthy donors. The study found moderately but significantly shorter TCRB CDR3s in all four CD4+ subsets of Type 1 diabetes patients.

The rearrangement links TRBV20-1 to TRBJ2-5; D not resolved. This sequence originates from a man younger than 30 with type 1 diabetes. Sequencing was carried out using naive CD4+ T cells from blood. The CDR3 region has the DNA TGCAGTGCTAGAGAGGCGGAGACCCAGTACTTC. Its protein product is CSAREAETQYF.